The 11 T cell receptor beta chains below were found in one sample sequenced in a study of blood T cell repertoires in COVID-19. Assay: immunoSEQ multiplex PCR; the TCRdb copy retains only in-frame clones and omits some. The table shows some 80,000 clones, with about 86% occurring only once. Source material: peripheral blood. These receptors originate from an older man with acute or convalescent COVID-19.

This rearrangement joins TRBV2 to TRBJ1-5; 8 nucleotides match TRBD1. CDR1 is SNHLY and CDR2 is FYNNEI in the germline V gene. J gave up 6 bases and V 6 bases, and 4 bases lay outside the gene matches. This CDR3 has 13 residues. The DNA of the CDR3 is TGTGCCAGCAGCGTGGACAGGGTTCAGCCCCAGCATTTT. Encoded protein: CASSVDRVQPQHF. The variable domain in full, completed from reference TRBV2 and TRBJ1-5, reads EPEVTQTPSHQVTQMGQEVILRCVPISNHLYFYWYRQILGQKVEFLVSFYNNEISEKSEIFDDQFSVERPDGSNFTLKIRSTKLEDSAMYFCASSVDRVQPQHFGDGTRLSIL.

The chain has TRBV21-1 and TRBJ2-5; no check of the table's D call, TRBD2, against the DNA was made. TRBV21-1 counts as a pseudogene. The CDR3 has 13 amino acids. The CDR3 protein is CASSLLVQETQYF. For the CDR3, the DNA is TGTGCCAGCAGCCTACTAGTCCAAGAGACCCAGTACTTC.

This chain joins TRBV5-1 and TRBJ1-2; 9 nucleotides line up with TRBD1. Germline trimming cut 6 bases from V and 2 bases from J; bases unmatched to any gene: 2. Germline loops: CDR1 SGHRS, CDR2 YFSETQ. There are 13 residues in the CDR3. In nucleotides, the CDR3 is TGCGCCAGCAAGGGACAGGGCAACTATGGCTACACCTTC. Protein: CASKGQGNYGYTF.

This chain links TRBV2 with TRBJ2-3, with 8 bases identical to TRBD2. CDR3 length equals 15 residues. Germline loops: CDR1 SNHLY, CDR2 FYNNEI. V gave up 4 bases and J gave up 4 bases; unmatched junction bases: 7. Here the CDR3 DNA reads TGTGCCAGCAGTGGCCAGGGACTAGGCTCAGATACGCAGTATTTT. Translated: CASSGQGLGSDTQYF. Looking up the rest from reference TRBV2 and TRBJ2-3 gives the full variable domain: EPEVTQTPSHQVTQMGQEVILRCVPISNHLYFYWYRQILGQKVEFLVSFYNNEISEKSEIFDDQFSVERPDGSNFTLKIRSTKLEDSAMYFCASSGQGLGSDTQYFGPGTRLTVL.

The table lists this clone with many counts. The rearrangement uses TRBV7-2 and TRBJ2-1; 9 bases align to TRBD2. V lost 6 bases to trimming and J lost 4 bases; unmatched junction nucleotides: 7. The CDR3 is made up of 15 amino acids. The germline V gene has CDR1 SGHTA and CDR2 FQGNSA. The CDR3 loop reads CASRELAGLYNEQFF. The CDR3 nucleotides read TGTGCCAGCAGGGAACTAGCGGGCTTGTACAATGAGCAGTTCTTC.

This chain uses TRBV28 with TRBJ1-2; D may be TRBD1 (6 bases). V was shortened by 4 bases and J by 2 bases, with 20 bases between the two germline ends. From germline, CDR1 is MDHEN and CDR2 SYDVKM. The length of the CDR3 is 17 residues. CDR3 sequence (DNA): TGTGCCAGCAGTTCATTCGACAGGCCCATTAACAACTATGGCTACACCTTC. This gives the protein CASSSFDRPINNYGYTF.

The chain carries TRBV18 and TRBJ2-3; D is perhaps TRBD1 (5 bases). CDR1 is KGHSH, CDR2 LQKENI, per germline. CDR3 size: 13 residues. With 8 bases removed from V and 2 bases from J, the gap between germline ends came to 11 bases. CDR3 in DNA: TGTGCCAGCAGCAGGGCCCCCACAGATACGCAGTATTTT. It codes for CASSRAPTDTQYF.

About this clone itself: The same CDR3 is also encoded by other DNA sequences in this sample. The genes are TRBV30 and TRBJ1-5; D unresolved. Trimming stripped 0 bases from V and 2 bases from J, with 5 bases between. CDR1 is GTSNPN, CDR2 SVGIG, per germline (reference sequence). The CDR3 is 13 residues long. The DNA of the CDR3 is TGTGCCTGGAGTGTGGGCGGCAATCAGCCCCAGCATTTT. Translation gives CAWSVGGNQPQHF.

The chain uses TRBV6-1 and TRBJ2-3; weak D call: TRBD2 (5 bases). V lost 6 bases and J lost 1, with 14 bases in between. The CDR3 is 15 residues long. Germline V CDR1 and CDR2: MNHNS, SASEGT. The CDR3 protein is CASSHFVSGTDTQYF. The CDR3 bases are TGTGCCAGCAGCCACTTTGTTAGCGGCACAGATACGCAGTATTTT.

The chain combines TRBV30 with TRBJ1-5; 11 bases are a match to TRBD1. Germline lookup yields CDR1 GTSNPN and CDR2 SVGIG (reference sequence). The CDR3 is 16 residues long. The V and J ends lost 1 base and 4 bases, in that order; junction bases with no gene match: 6. The CDR3 nucleotides read TGTGCCTGGAGTGCTCCTTGGGACAGGGGGAATCAGCCCCAGCATTTT. Protein sequence: CAWSAPWDRGNQPQHF.

This clone was counted between two and nine times. This chain uses TRBV27 with TRBJ2-7; 11 positions match TRBD2. The CDR3 extends over 15 amino acids. Germline-derived CDR1 and CDR2 are MNHEY and SMNVEV (reference sequence). Trimming cost V 6 bases and J 0 bases; bases outside gene matches: 4. CDR3 amino acids: CASRLAGADSYEQYF. CDR3 sequence (DNA): TGTGCCAGCAGACTAGCGGGGGCGGACTCCTACGAGCAGTACTTC.